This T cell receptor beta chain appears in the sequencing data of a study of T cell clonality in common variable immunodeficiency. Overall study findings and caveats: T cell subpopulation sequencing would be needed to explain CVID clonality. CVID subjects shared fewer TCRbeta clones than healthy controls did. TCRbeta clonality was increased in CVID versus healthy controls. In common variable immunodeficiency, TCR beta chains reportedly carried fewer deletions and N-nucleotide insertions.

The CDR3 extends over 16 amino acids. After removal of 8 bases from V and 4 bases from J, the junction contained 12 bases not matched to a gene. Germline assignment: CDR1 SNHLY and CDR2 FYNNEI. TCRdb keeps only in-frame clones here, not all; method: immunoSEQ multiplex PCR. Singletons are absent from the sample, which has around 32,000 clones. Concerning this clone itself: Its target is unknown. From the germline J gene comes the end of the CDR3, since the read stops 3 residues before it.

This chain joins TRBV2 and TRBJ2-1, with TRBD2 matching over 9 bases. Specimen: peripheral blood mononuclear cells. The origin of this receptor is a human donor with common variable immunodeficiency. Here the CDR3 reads CASLPNFSGGYNEQFF. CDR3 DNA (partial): TGTGCCAGCCTGCCAAACTTTAGCGGGGGTTACAATGAG.